The 24 T cell receptor beta chains listed next were all sequenced from one sample in a study of T cells in tumors after PD-1 blockade (dated by TCRdb to about 2019). Receptor amplification or capture employed the immunoSEQ multiplex PCR assay. TCRdb holds this immuneACCESS table with in-frame rearrangements only. Some clones are missing; in checked studies, unresolved V genes explain under half, and the rest has no known cause. The sample table records about 5,800 clones; around 83% of these occur just once. 40% to 60% of the sample goes to the ten largest clones. This material consisted of PBMCs, taken after anti-PD-1 therapy. These receptor sequences come from a human donor with advanced basal cell or squamous cell carcinoma (not recorded which).

V gene TRBV7-9 combines with J gene TRBJ1-4; maybe TRBD1 (6 bases). The V gene lost 2 bases and the J gene lost 8 bases, with 18 bases spanning the gap. The germline V gene has CDR1 SEHNR and CDR2 FQNEAQ (reference sequence). The CDR3 extends over 16 amino acids. CDR3 residues: CASSLLVGARYEKLFF. CDR3 coding DNA: TGTGCCAGCAGCTTATTGGTGGGGGCTCGGTACGAAAAACTGTTTTTT.

The rearrangement joins TRBV27 to TRBJ1-2, with D unclear. Trimming took 8 bases from V and 4 from J, leaving 17 bases between them. Germline CDR1 is MNHEY and CDR2 is SMNVEV (reference sequence). The CDR3 runs 14 residues. The CDR3 reads CASSSLAIGYGYTF. As DNA, the CDR3 is TGTGCCAGCTCGAGTTTGGCCATAGGCTATGGCTACACCTTC.

This sequence joins TRBV6-5 and TRBJ2-2, with 7 bases that match TRBD1. The trim removed 6 bases at V and 1 base at J, leaving 5 bases unmatched. The CDR3 has 15 amino acids. The V gene's germline CDR1 is MNHEY and CDR2 SVGAGI. The CDR3 spells CASRSTGMNTGELFF. The CDR3 bases are TGTGCCAGCAGGTCGACAGGGATGAACACCGGGGAGCTGTTTTTT.

The rearrangement uses TRBV29-1 and TRBJ1-2; D perhaps matches TRBD1 (6 bases). The V end was cut by 6 bases, the J end by 5 bases, with 16 bases between. Germline loops: CDR1 SQVTM, CDR2 ANQGSEA. The CDR3 is made up of 13 amino acids. CDR3: CSVPGTLVYGYTF. The CDR3 DNA reads TGCAGCGTCCCCGGGACACTTGTTTATGGCTACACCTTC.

This sequence joins TRBV20-1 and TRBJ2-5; possibly TRBD1 for D (6 bases). The germline gives CDR1 DFQATT, CDR2 SNEGSKA (reference sequence). Trimming left V 3 bases short and J 4 bases short, with 12 bases between. The CDR3 consists of 13 residues. DNA of the CDR3: TGCAGTGCTAGTCTGGGGGCCGGAGAGACCCAGTACTTC. Protein product: CSASLGAGETQYF.

The V and J genes are TRBV6-5 and TRBJ2-5; no firm D call. The V and J ends lost 2 bases and 4 bases respectively, with 11 bases between them. CDR1 MNHEY and CDR2 SVGAGI come from the germline V gene. The CDR3 covers 14 residues. This CDR3 reads CASSYGGIVETQYF. The CDR3 nucleotides read TGTGCCAGCAGTTACGGTGGGATAGTAGAGACCCAGTACTTC.

The chain employs TRBV7-9 and TRBJ1-1; D ambiguous. Trimming left V 6 bases short and J 4 bases short, with 12 bases between. The CDR3 has 13 amino acids. Per germline, CDR1 SEHNR and CDR2 FQNEAQ (reference sequence). In nucleotides, the CDR3 is TGTGCCAGCAGTCTGACGGTGGGCACTGAAGCTTTCTTT. This sequence encodes CASSLTVGTEAFF. Filled out from reference TRBV7-9 and TRBJ1-1, the complete variable domain reads DTGVSQNPRHKITKRGQNVTFRCDPISEHNRLYWYRQTLGQGPEFLTYFQNEAQLEKSRLLSDRFSAERPKGSFSTLEIQRTEQGDSAMYLCASSLTVGTEAFFGQGTRLTVV.

The DNA of the CDR3 is TGTGCCATCAGGGACAGTGTGGATACGCAGTATTTT. Its protein product is CAIRDSVDTQYF. This chain connects TRBV10-3 to TRBJ2-3, with D tentatively TRBD1 (6 bases). CDR1 is ENHRY and CDR2 is SYGVKD in the germline V gene. The CDR3 sequence is 12 residues long. Trimming removed 6 bases from V and 6 bases from J, with 10 bases in between.

The chain joins TRBV5-8 to TRBJ1-5; D ambiguous. CDR1 SGHTS and CDR2 YDEGEE come from the germline V gene. CDR3 length equals 14 residues. Trimming stripped 0 bases from V and 4 bases from J, with 8 bases between. The CDR3 spells CASSLAIANQPQHF. The CDR3 nucleotides are TGTGCCAGCAGCTTGGCCATAGCTAATCAGCCCCAGCATTTT.

The chain is built from TRBV6-5 and TRBJ1-1; D is unresolved. The CDR3 consists of 12 residues. The germline V and J ends were trimmed by 8 bases and 7 bases, with 14 bases remaining between them. Germline V gene data show CDR1 as MNHEY and CDR2 as SVGAGI. Here the CDR3 DNA reads TGTGCCAGCTGGCCTAGGGTCGGTGAAGCTTTCTTT. It encodes CASWPRVGEAFF.

The gene calls are TRBV27 and TRBJ2-1, with TRBD2 identical over 14 bases. Germline assignment: CDR1 MNHEY and CDR2 SMNVEV (reference sequence). The CDR3 has 17 amino acids. V was pared by 5 bases and J by 9 bases, with 12 bases of the junction left unmatched. The CDR3 region is CASSPQRLAGGMAEQFF. DNA for the CDR3: TGTGCCAGCAGTCCACAAAGACTAGCGGGGGGGATGGCTGAGCAGTTCTTC.

V usage is TRBV7-2 and J usage is TRBJ2-5, with no clear D. Trimming removed 1 base at V and 4 bases at J, with 10 bases between. CDR3 length: 14 amino acids. From germline, CDR1 is SGHTA and CDR2 FQGNSA. The CDR3 loop reads CASSLVVGRETQYF. The CDR3 DNA follows: TGTGCCAGCAGCTTAGTGGTTGGTCGAGAGACCCAGTACTTC.

The chain is built from TRBV20-1 and TRBJ2-7, with D unclear. The V end lost 3 bases, the J end lost 3 bases, and 12 bases lay between the germline ends. The CDR3 has 13 residues. Germline-derived CDR1 and CDR2 are DFQATT and SNEGSKA (reference sequence). The CDR3 nucleotides are TGCAGTGCTAGTTTACGGTCCGTCTACGAGCAGTACTTC. Residues: CSASLRSVYEQYF.

The chain recombines TRBV4-3 with TRBJ2-7, with D uncertain. The length of the CDR3 is 14 residues. Germline lookup yields CDR1 LGHNA and CDR2 YSLEER. Trimming stripped 1 base from V and 0 bases from J, with 7 bases between. The CDR3 coding sequence is TGCGCCAGCAGCCAAGGCCCCGGCTCCTACGAGCAGTACTTC. This translates into CASSQGPGSYEQYF.

The chain employs TRBV7-9 and TRBJ2-2, with D possibly matching TRBD1 (5 bases). Trimming left V 5 bases short and J 7 bases short, with 20 bases between. Looked up from germline, CDR1 is SEHNR and CDR2 is FQNEAQ (reference sequence). The CDR3 is 16 amino acids. The CDR3 sequence is CASSPQRGAGIGELFF. The CDR3 DNA follows: TGTGCCAGCAGCCCCCAAAGGGGCGCTGGGATCGGGGAGCTGTTTTTT.

The J gene is TRBJ1-4, the V gene TRBV10-3, with TRBD1 identical over 9 bases. With 3 bases clipped from V and 6 bases from J, the junction kept 5 bases outside the gene matches. The CDR3 spans 15 residues. Germline V gene sequence: CDR1 ENHRY, CDR2 SYGVKD. CDR3 sequence (DNA): TGTGCCATCAGTGATAAGACAGGGGGGGATGAAAAACTGTTTTTT. Amino acids: CAISDKTGGDEKLFF.

The CDR3 nucleotides are TGCGCCAGCAGCCTCCGGACAGGGTACGAGCAGTACTTC. Its protein is CASSLRTGYEQYF. This sequence joins TRBV4-3 and TRBJ2-7; TRBD1 matches at 8 bases. The CDR3 loop spans 13 amino acids. Germline CDR1 and CDR2: LGHNA and YSLEER. After removal of 4 bases from V and 4 bases from J, the junction contained 3 bases not matched to a gene.

This chain links TRBV7-9 with TRBJ2-2; tentative D call: TRBD2 (6 bases). Germline V CDR1 and CDR2: SEHNR, FQNEAQ (reference sequence). This CDR3 region has 16 residues. V lost 2 bases and J lost 0, with 10 bases in between. CDR3 in DNA: TGTGCCAGCAGCTTAAGGGGACTGGCGAACACCGGGGAGCTGTTTTTT. Protein sequence: CASSLRGLANTGELFF.

The chain combines TRBV30 with TRBJ2-7, with TRBD2 as a possible D gene (6 bases). The V end lost 2 bases, the J end lost 7 bases, and 12 bases lay between the germline ends. The germline CDR1 and CDR2 sequences are GTSNPN and SVGIG (reference sequence). The CDR3 covers 12 residues. The chain's CDR3 is CAWSQTGTEQYF. The DNA for the CDR3 is TGTGCCTGGAGTCAGACTGGGACTGAGCAGTACTTC. Together with reference TRBV30 and TRBJ2-7, the CDR3 gives the full variable domain: SQTIHQWPATLVQPVGSPLSLECTVEGTSNPNLYWYRQAAGRGLQLLFYSVGIGQISSEVPQNLSASRPQDRQFILSSKKLLLSDSGFYLCAWSQTGTEQYFGPGTRLTVT.

The V gene is TRBV5-1, the J gene TRBJ1-3; tentative D call: TRBD1 (5 bases). The CDR3 consists of 17 residues. Trimming pared 3 bases from V and 2 bases from J, leaving 18 bases between. Germline-derived CDR1 and CDR2 are SGHRS and YFSETQ. The CDR3 nucleotides are TGCGCCAGCAGCTGGGGGGACGGAACCATTACTGGAAACACCATATATTTT. It specifies CASSWGDGTITGNTIYF. The full variable domain, completed using reference TRBV5-1 and TRBJ1-3, is KAGVTQTPRYLIKTRGQQVTLSCSPISGHRSVSWYQQTPGQGLQFLFEYFSETQRNKGNFPGRFSGRQFSNSRSEMNVSTLELGDSALYLCASSWGDGTITGNTIYFGEGSWLTVV.

The rearrangement links TRBV6-2 or TRBV6-3 to TRBJ2-5; D possibly uses TRBD1 or TRBD2 (6 bases each). Per germline, CDR1 MNHEY and CDR2 SVGEGT. The V end was cut by 5 bases, the J end by 4 bases, with 11 bases between. CDR3 size: 13 residues. The CDR3 DNA reads TGTGCCAGCAGTCAGGGGACTTTAGAGACCCAGTACTTC. Amino acids: CASSQGTLETQYF.

This clone is large (0.1 to 1%). The chain couples TRBV3-1 (or the pseudogene TRBV3-2) to TRBJ2-2, with no clear D. Trimming took off 0 bases at V and 7 bases at J, with 6 bases between the two ends. This CDR3 is built from 13 residues. Looked up from germline, CDR1 is LGHDT and CDR2 is YNNKEL (reference sequence). Here the CDR3 reads CASSQDRFGELFF. The CDR3 bases are TGTGCCAGCAGCCAAGACAGGTTCGGGGAGCTGTTTTTT.

The CDR3 is CASSDGQDVGGYTF. DNA for the CDR3: TGTGCCAGCAGTGACGGACAGGACGTAGGGGGCTACACCTTC. The rearrangement links TRBV6-1 to TRBJ1-2, with TRBD1 matching over 7 bases. V lost 3 bases, J lost 8 bases, and 9 bases stayed unmatched. Germline loops: CDR1 MNHNS, CDR2 SASEGT. The CDR3 extends over 14 amino acids.

The chain has TRBV3-1 (or the pseudogene TRBV3-2) and TRBJ2-1; TRBD1 agrees at 7 bases. Germline V CDR1 and CDR2: LGHDT, YNNKEL (reference sequence). J lost 4 bases, V lost 0 bases, and 3 bases had no gene match. This CDR3 comprises 15 residues. DNA of the CDR3: TGTGCCAGCAGCCAAGACTGGGGACAGTACAATGAGCAGTTCTTC. As protein: CASSQDWGQYNEQFF.